A selection of T cell receptor beta chains follows, all from one sample in a study of radiotherapy plus CTLA-4 blockade in lung cancer. The table came from immunoSEQ multiplex PCR; TCRdb's copy has only in-frame clones and leaves some out. The data contain about 72,000 clones, around four fifths of them singletons. The material sequenced was peripheral blood, taken from a patient treated with radiotherapy plus ipilimumab. The receptors here all came from a human donor with non-small cell lung cancer who had a partial response to radiotherapy plus ipilimumab. Both conserved end residues are part of each CDR3. The D gene is left open where the match is weak. Expanded clones get a size class; other rows say once, few or many, or leave the size out.

D: .
size: once
J: TRBJ1-4
length: 15
V: TRBV11-2
CDR3: CASRQSSAGNEKLFF
DNA: TGTGCCAGCAGACAATCGAGTGCGGGAAATGAAAAACTGTTTTTT

D: TRBD2
size: .
J: TRBJ2-3
length: 12
V: TRBV28
CDR3: CASSAQTRTSSF
DNA: TGTGCCAGCAGTGCGCAAACGCGGACTAGCAGTTTT

D: TRBD2
size: .
J: TRBJ2-2
length: 14
V: TRBV18
CDR3: CASSPGLESGELFF
DNA: TGTGCCAGCTCACCGGGACTAGAAAGCGGGGAGCTGTTTTTT

D: TRBD1
size: .
J: TRBJ1-5
length: 15
V: TRBV19
CDR3: CASRTGQSFNQPQHF
DNA: TGTGCCAGTAGAACGGGACAGTCCTTTAATCAGCCCCAGCATTTT

D: .
size: .
J: TRBJ1-5
length: 16
V: TRBV7-9
CDR3: CASSLDGARASQPQHF
DNA: TGTGCCAGCAGCTTAGATGGAGCCAGGGCATCCCAGCCCCAGCATTTT

D: TRBD2
size: .
J: TRBJ2-1
length: 15
V: TRBV28
CDR3: CASSLAGGRRNEQFF
DNA: TGTGCCAGCAGTTTGGCGGGAGGGAGGAGGAATGAGCAGTTCTTC

D: TRBD1
size: .
J: TRBJ2-7
length: 14
V: TRBV18
CDR3: CASSPARTGYEQYF
DNA: TGTGCCAGCTCACCGGCAAGGACAGGATACGAGCAGTACTTC

D: .
size: .
J: TRBJ2-2
length: 14
V: TRBV7-2
CDR3: CASSSGLYTGELFF
DNA: TGTGCCAGCAGCTCCGGACTGTACACCGGGGAGCTGTTTTTT

D: TRBD1
size: .
J: TRBJ2-2
length: 15
V: TRBV4-2
CDR3: CASSRGQGGTGELFF
DNA: TGTGCCAGCAGCCGGGGACAGGGAGGGACCGGGGAGCTGTTTTTT

D: TRBD1
size: .
J: TRBJ2-4
length: 16
V: TRBV11-2
CDR3: CASSLVPQGDTNIQYF
DNA: TGTGCCAGCAGCTTAGTACCCCAGGGGGACACGAACATTCAGTACTTC

D: .
size: .
J: TRBJ1-5
length: 12
V: TRBV28
CDR3: CATTRVDQPQHF
DNA: TGTGCCACCACTAGAGTCGATCAGCCCCAGCATTTT

D: TRBD2
size: .
J: TRBJ2-5
length: 13
V: TRBV6-1
CDR3: CASKSGRQETQYF
DNA: TGTGCCAGCAAGAGCGGGAGACAAGAGACCCAGTACTTC

D: TRBD1
size: .
J: TRBJ1-1
length: 17
V: TRBV18
CDR3: CASSRPGQGFGETEAFF
DNA: TGTGCCAGCTCACGCCCGGGACAGGGATTCGGGGAAACTGAAGCTTTCTTT

D: TRBD1
size: few
J: TRBJ2-6
length: 17
V: TRBV28
CDR3: CASTPGQGAKGANVLTF
DNA: TGTGCCAGCACCCCCGGACAGGGGGCGAAAGGGGCCAACGTCCTGACTTTC

D: TRBD2
size: .
J: TRBJ2-1
length: 12
V: TRBV18
CDR3: CASSPQGGDWFF
DNA: TGTGCCAGCTCACCACAGGGAGGGGATTGGTTCTTC

D: .
size: .
J: TRBJ1-5
length: 15
V: TRBV9
CDR3: CASSVDGQTNQPQHF
DNA: TGTGCCAGCAGCGTAGATGGACAAACAAATCAGCCCCAGCATTTT

D: .
size: .
J: TRBJ1-5
length: 13
V: TRBV5-1
CDR3: CASSLGTAQPQHF
DNA: TGCGCCAGCAGCTTGGGTACAGCACAGCCCCAGCATTTT

D: .
size: .
J: TRBJ1-1
length: 12
V: TRBV30
CDR3: CAWQTAHTEAFF
DNA: TGTGCCTGGCAGACAGCCCACACTGAAGCTTTCTTT

D: .
size: few
J: TRBJ2-2
length: 13
V: TRBV11-3
CDR3: CASSLPDTGELFF
DNA: TGTGCCAGCAGCTTACCAGATACCGGGGAGCTGTTTTTT

D: .
size: .
J: TRBJ1-4
length: 13
V: TRBV6-6
CDR3: CASSLVGAGKLFF
DNA: TGTGCCAGCAGTCTGGTTGGGGCTGGAAAACTGTTTTTT

D: .
size: .
J: TRBJ1-1
length: 15
V: TRBV18
CDR3: CASSPRRRENTEAFF
DNA: TGTGCCAGCTCACCACGGAGACGGGAGAACACTGAAGCTTTCTTT

D: TRBD2
size: .
J: TRBJ2-5
length: 14
V: TRBV28
CDR3: CASSLSGGQETQYF
DNA: TGTGCCAGCAGTTTATCGGGGGGCCAAGAGACCCAGTACTTC

D: .
size: .
J: TRBJ1-5
length: 16
V: TRBV2
CDR3: CASSLSDRSLNQPQHF
DNA: TGTGCCAGCAGTCTATCCGACAGGTCCCTCAATCAGCCCCAGCATTTT

D: .
size: once
J: TRBJ1-1
length: 12
V: TRBV19
CDR3: CASSITTGEAFF
DNA: TGTGCCAGTAGTATCACCACGGGTGAAGCTTTCTTT

D: TRBD1
size: .
J: TRBJ2-7
length: 13
V: TRBV7-9
CDR3: CASSLGQGHEQYF
DNA: TGTGCCAGCAGCCTCGGACAGGGGCACGAGCAGTACTTC

D: TRBD1
size: .
J: TRBJ1-2
length: 16
V: TRBV10-3
CDR3: CAISEATGGLRYGYTF
DNA: TGTGCCATCAGTGAAGCCACAGGGGGCCTAAGATATGGCTACACCTTC

D: TRBD2
size: once
J: TRBJ2-1
length: 14
V: TRBV2
CDR3: CASQVGGAYNEQFF
DNA: TGTGCCAGCCAGGTGGGAGGGGCCTACAATGAGCAGTTCTTC